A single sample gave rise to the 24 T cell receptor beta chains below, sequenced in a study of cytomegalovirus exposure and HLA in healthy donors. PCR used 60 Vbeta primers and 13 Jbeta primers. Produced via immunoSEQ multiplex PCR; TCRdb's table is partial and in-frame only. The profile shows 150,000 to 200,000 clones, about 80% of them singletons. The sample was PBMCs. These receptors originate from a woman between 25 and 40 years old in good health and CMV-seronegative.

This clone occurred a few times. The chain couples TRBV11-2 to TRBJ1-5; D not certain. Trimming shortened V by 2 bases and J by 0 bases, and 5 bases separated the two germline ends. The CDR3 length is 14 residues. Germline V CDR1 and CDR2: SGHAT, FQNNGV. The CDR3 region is CASSLTDSNQPQHF. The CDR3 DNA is TGTGCCAGCAGCTTAACAGATAGCAATCAGCCCCAGCATTTT.

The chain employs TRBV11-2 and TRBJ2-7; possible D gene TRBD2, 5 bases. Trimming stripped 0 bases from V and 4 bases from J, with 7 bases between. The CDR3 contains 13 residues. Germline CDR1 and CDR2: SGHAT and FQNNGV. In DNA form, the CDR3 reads TGTGCCAGCAGCTTAGAAGCGGCATACGAGCAGTACTTC. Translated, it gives CASSLEAAYEQYF.

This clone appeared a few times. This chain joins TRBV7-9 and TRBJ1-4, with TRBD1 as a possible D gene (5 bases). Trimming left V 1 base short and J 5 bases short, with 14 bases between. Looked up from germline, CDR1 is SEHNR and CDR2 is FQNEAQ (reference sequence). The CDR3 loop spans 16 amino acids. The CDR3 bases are TGTGCCAGCAGCTTAGGAGTAGCGGGGGGAAATGAAAAACTGTTTTTT. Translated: CASSLGVAGGNEKLFF.

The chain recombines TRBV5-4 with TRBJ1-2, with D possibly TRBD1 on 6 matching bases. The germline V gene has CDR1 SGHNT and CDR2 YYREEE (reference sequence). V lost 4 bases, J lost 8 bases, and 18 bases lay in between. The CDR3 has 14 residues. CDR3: CASSPLGGPMGYTF. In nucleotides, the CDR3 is TGTGCCAGCAGCCCCCTGGGGGGGCCTATGGGCTACACCTTC.

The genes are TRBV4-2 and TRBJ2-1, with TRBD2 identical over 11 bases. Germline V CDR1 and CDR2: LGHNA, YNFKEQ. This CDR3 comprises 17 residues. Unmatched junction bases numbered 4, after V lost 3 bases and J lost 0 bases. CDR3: CASSQTSGMGSYNEQFF. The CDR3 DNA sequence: TGTGCCAGCAGCCAGACTAGCGGGATGGGCTCCTACAATGAGCAGTTCTTC.

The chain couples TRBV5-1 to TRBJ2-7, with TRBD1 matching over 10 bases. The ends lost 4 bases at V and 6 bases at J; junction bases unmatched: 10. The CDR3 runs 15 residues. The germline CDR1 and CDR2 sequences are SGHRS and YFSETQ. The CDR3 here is CASSKAGTGVGEQYF. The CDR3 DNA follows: TGCGCCAGCAGCAAGGCCGGGACAGGGGTGGGCGAGCAGTACTTC.

CDR3 region: CASSPQGTDTQYF. For the CDR3, the DNA is TGCGCCAGCAGCCCACAGGGCACAGATACGCAGTATTTT. The chain is built from TRBV4-1 and TRBJ2-3; a possible D gene is TRBD1 (5 bases). V lost 4 bases, J lost 1 base, and 6 bases lay in between. Germline V gives CDR1 MGHRA, CDR2 YSYEKL. This CDR3 spans 13 amino acids.

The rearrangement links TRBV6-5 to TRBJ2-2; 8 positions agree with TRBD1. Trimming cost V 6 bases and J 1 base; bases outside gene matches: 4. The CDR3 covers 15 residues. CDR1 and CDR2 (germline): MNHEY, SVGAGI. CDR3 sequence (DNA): TGTGCCAGCAGATCCGGGACAGGGAACACCGGGGAGCTGTTTTTT. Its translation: CASRSGTGNTGELFF.

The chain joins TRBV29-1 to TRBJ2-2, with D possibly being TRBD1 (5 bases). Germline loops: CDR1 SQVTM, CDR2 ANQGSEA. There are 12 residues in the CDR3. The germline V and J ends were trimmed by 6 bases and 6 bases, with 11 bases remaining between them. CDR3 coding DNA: TGCAGCGTCACAGGACGGGCCGGGGAGCTGTTTTTT. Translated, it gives CSVTGRAGELFF.

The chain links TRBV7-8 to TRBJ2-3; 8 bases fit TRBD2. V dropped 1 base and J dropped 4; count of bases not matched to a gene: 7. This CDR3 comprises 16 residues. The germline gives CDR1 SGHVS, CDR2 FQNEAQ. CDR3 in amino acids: CASSLVTAGGADTQYF. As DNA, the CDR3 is TGTGCCAGCAGCTTAGTTACGGCGGGGGGCGCAGATACGCAGTATTTT. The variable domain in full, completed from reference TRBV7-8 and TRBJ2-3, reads GAGVSQSPRYKVAKRGQDVALRCDPISGHVSLFWYQQALGQGPEFLTYFQNEAQLDKSGLPSDRFFAERPEGSVSTLKIQRTQQEDSAVYLCASSLVTAGGADTQYFGPGTRLTVL.

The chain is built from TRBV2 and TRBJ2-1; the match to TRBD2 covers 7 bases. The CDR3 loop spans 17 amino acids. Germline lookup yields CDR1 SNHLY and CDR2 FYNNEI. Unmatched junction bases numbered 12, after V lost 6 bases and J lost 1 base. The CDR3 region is CASRLRTGTTSYNEQFF. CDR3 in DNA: TGTGCCAGCAGGCTCAGAACCGGGACTACATCCTACAATGAGCAGTTCTTC.

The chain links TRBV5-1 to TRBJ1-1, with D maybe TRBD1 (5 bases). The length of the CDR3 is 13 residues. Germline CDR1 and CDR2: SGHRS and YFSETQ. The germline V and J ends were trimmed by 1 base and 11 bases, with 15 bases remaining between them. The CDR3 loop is CASSLSGEIGAFF. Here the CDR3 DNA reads TGCGCCAGCAGCTTGTCGGGGGAGATTGGGGCTTTCTTT.

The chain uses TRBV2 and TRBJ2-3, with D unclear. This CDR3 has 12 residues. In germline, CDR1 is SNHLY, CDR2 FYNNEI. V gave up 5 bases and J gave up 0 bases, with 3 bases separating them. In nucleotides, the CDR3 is TGTGCCAGCAGTCTCAGCACAGATACGCAGTATTTT. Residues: CASSLSTDTQYF.

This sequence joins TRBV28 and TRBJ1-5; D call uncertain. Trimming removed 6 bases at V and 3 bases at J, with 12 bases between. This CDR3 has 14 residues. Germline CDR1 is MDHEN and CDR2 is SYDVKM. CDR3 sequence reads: CASSLTLINQPQHF. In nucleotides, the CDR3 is TGTGCCAGCAGCCTTACTTTGATCAATCAGCCCCAGCATTTT.

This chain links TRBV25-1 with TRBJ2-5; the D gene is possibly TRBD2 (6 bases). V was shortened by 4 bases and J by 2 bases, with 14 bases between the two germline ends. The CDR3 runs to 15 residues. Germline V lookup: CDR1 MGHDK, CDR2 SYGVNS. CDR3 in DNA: TGTGCCAGCAGTGCGGGGGTCCAGGAGCAAGAGACCCAGTACTTC. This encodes CASSAGVQEQETQYF.

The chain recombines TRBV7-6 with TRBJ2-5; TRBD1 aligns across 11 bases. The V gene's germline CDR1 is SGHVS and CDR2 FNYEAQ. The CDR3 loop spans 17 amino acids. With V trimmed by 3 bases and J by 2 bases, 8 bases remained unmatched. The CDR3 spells CASSFHPRDRGQETQYF. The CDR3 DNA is TGTGCCAGCAGCTTCCATCCCCGGGACAGGGGGCAAGAGACCCAGTACTTC.

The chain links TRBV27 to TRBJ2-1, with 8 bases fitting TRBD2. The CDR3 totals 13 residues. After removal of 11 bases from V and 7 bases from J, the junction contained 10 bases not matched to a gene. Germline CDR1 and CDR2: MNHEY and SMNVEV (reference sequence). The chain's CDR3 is CAAGLGEKNEQFF. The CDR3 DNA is TGTGCCGCGGGACTAGGGGAGAAAAATGAGCAGTTCTTC.

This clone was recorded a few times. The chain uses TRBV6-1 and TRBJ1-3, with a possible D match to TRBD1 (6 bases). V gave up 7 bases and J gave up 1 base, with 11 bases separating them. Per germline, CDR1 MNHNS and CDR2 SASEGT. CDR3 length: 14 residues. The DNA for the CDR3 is TGTGCCAGCACTAAGACAGGTTCTGGAAACACCATATATTTT. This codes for CASTKTGSGNTIYF.

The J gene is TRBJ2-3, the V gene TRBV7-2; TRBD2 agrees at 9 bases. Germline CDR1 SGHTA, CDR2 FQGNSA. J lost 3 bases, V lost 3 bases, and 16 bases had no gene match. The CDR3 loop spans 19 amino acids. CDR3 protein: CASSLTTSGVPGYTDTQYF. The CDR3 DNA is TGTGCCAGCAGCTTGACGACTAGCGGAGTCCCAGGTTATACAGATACGCAGTATTTT.

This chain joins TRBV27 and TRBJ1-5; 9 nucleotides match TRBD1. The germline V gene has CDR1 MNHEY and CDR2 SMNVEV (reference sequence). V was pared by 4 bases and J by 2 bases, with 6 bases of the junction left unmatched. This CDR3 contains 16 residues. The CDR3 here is CASSSRDRDRNQPQHF. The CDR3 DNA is TGTGCCAGCAGTTCGCGGGACAGGGACCGCAATCAGCCCCAGCATTTT.

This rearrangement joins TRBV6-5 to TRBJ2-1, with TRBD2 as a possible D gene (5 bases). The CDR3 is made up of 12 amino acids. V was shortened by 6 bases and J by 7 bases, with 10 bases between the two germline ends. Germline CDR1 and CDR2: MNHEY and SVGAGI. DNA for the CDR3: TGTGCCAGCAGGGGGAGTGATAATGAGCAGTTCTTC. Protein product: CASRGSDNEQFF.

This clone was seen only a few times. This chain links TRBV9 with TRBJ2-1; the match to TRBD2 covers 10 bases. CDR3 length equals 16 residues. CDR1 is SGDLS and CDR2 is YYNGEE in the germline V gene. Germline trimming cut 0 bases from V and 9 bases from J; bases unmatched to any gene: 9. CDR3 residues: CASSVVQAGGPGEQFF. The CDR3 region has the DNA TGTGCCAGCAGCGTAGTTCAAGCGGGAGGGCCGGGTGAGCAGTTCTTC.

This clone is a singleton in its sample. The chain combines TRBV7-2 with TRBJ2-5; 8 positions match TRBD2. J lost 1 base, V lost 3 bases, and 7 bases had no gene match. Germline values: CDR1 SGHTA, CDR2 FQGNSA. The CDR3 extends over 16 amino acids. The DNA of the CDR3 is TGTGCCAGCAGCTTCCGCGGGACTAGTTTCCAAGAGACCCAGTACTTC. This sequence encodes CASSFRGTSFQETQYF.

The CDR3 nucleotides are TGTGCCAGCAGCTTGGATGCGGCCAATGAGCAGTTCTTC. It yields the protein CASSLDAANEQFF. This chain joins TRBV5-6 and TRBJ2-1; D unclear. Trimming left V 0 bases short and J 6 bases short, with 7 bases between. The CDR3 extends over 13 amino acids. Germline CDR1 and CDR2: SGHDT and YYEEEE.